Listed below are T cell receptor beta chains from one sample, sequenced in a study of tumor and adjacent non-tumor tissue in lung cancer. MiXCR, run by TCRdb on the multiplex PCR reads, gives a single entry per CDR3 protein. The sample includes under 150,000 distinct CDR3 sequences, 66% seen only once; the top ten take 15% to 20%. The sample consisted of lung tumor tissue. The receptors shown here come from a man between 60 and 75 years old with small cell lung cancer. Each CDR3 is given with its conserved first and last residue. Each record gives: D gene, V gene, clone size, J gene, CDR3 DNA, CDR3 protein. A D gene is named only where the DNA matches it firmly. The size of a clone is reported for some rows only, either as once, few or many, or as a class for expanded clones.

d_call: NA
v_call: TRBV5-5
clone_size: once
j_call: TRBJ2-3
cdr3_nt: TGTGCCAGCAGCATAGGACAGACTAGCACAGATACGCACTATTTT
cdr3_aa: CASSIGQTSTDTHYF

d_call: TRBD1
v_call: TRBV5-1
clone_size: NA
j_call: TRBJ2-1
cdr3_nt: TGCGCCAGCAGCCCTTGGACAGGGGGTCGCTCCTACAATGAGCAGTTCTTC
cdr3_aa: CASSPWTGGRSYNEQFF

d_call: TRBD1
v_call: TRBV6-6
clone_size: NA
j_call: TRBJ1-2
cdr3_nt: TGTGCCAGCAGTTACGGGACAGGGGGCCTGTATGGCTATGGCTACACCTTC
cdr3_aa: CASSYGTGGLYGYGYTF

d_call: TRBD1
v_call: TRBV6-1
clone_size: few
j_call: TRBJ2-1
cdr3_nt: TGTGCCAGCAGGGGACAGGGGCAGCGGGACTACAATGAGCAGTTCTTC
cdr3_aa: CASRGQGQRDYNEQFF

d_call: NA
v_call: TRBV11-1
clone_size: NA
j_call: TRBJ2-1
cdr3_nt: TGTGCCAGCTGCTTAGACAATGAACAATTCTTC
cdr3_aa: CASCLDNEQFF

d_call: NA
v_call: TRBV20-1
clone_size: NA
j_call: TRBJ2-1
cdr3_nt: TGCGGTGCGGGCTCGCGGGGACTCTCCTACTATGAGCAGTTCTTC
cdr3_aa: CGAGSRGLSYYEQFF

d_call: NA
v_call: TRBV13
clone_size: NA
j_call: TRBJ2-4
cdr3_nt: TGTGTCAGCAGCTCAGGACCTTTACTGGACTTC
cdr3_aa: CVSSSGPLLDF

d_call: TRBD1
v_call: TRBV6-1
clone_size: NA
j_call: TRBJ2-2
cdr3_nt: TGTGCCAGCACCTCGGACAGGTCGAACACCGGGGAGCTGTTTTTT
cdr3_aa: CASTSDRSNTGELFF

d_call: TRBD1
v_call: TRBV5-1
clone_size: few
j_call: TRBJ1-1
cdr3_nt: TGCGCCAGCAGCGAACAGGGGGCCGGGACTGAAGCTTTCTTT
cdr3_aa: CASSEQGAGTEAFF

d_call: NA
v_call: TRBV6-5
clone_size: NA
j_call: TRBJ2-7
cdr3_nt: TGTGCCAGCAGTTACGGAACAGGGTCGAATTCCTTCTGCGAGCAGTACTTC
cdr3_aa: CASSYGTGSNSFCEQYF

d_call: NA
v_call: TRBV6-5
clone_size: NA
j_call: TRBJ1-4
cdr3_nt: TGTGCCAGCAGTTGCTCGATTCACAGCCTTCATGAAAAACTGTTTTTT
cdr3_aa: CASSCSIHSLHEKLFF

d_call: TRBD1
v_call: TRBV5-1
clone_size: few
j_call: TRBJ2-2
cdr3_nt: TGCGCCAGCAGCTTCTTAGGGACAGGGCAAGCCGGGGAGCTGTTTTTT
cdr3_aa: CASSFLGTGQAGELFF

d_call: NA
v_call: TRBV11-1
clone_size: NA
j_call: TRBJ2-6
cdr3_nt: TGTGTCAGCAGCCTCCCGGGACATGGATTTTCCGGGGCCTACGTCCTGACTTTC
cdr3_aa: CVSSLPGHGFSGAYVLTF

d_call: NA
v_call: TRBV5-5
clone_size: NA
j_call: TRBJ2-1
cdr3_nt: TGTGCCATCAGCCTACAGGGAGTATCCTACAATGAGCAGTTCTTC
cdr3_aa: CAISLQGVSYNEQFF

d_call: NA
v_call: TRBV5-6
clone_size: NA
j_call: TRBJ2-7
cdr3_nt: TGTGCCAGCAGCATGAAATTTATACATTCGGAGGCCGAGCAGTACTTC
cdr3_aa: CASSMKFIHSEAEQYF

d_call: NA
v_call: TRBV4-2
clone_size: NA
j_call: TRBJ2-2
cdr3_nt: TGTGCCAGCAGCCAAGAACGCGGGATTTGGGGAGGCACCGGGGAGCTGTTTTTT
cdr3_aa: CASSQERGIWGGTGELFF

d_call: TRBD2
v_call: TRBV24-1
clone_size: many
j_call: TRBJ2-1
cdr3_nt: TGTGCCACCAGTGACCGACTAGCGGGAGGGAACCCAAATGAGCAGTTCTTC
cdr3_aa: CATSDRLAGGNPNEQFF

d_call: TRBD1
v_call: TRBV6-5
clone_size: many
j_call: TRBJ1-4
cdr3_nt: TGTGCCAGCAGTTTCAAAACCGGACAGGGGAATGAAAAACTGTTTTTT
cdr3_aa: CASSFKTGQGNEKLFF

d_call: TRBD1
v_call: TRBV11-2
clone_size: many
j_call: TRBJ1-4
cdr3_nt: TGTGCCAGCAGTTACAGGGGGCTGGGGAAACTGTTTTTT
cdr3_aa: CASSYRGLGKLFF

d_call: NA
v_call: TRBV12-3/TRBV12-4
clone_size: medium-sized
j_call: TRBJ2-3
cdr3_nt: TGTGCCAGCAAGGGCACAGATACGCAGTATTTT
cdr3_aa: CASKGTDTQYF

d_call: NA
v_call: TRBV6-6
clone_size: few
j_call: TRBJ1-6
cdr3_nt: TGTGCCAGCAGGCAGAGTAATTCACCCCTCCACTTT
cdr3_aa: CASRQSNSPLHF

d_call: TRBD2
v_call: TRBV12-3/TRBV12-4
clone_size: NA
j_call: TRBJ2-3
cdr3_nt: TGTGCCAGCAGCGAGCTCGGACTAGCGGGGGGCACATATACGCAGTATTTC
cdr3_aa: CASSELGLAGGTYTQYF

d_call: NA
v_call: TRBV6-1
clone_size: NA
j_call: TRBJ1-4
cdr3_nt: TGTGCCAGCAGAGGCCGGCAGGGTGCAACTAATGAAAAACTGTTTTTT
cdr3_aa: CASRGRQGATNEKLFF

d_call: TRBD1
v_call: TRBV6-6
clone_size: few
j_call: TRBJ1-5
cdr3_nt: TGTGCCAACAGGTTCCCGACAGGGACCAATCAGCCCCAGCATTTT
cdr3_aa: CANRFPTGTNQPQHF

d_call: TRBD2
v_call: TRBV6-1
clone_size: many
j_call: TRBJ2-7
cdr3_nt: TGTGCCAGCACCAAGACTAGCGGGAGCTCCTACGAGCAGTACTTC
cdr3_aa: CASTKTSGSSYEQYF

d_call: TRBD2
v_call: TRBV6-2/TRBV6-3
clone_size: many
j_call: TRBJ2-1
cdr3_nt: TGTGCCAGCAGTTTTATGACTAGCGGGAGTAGGAATGAGCAGTTCTTC
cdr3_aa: CASSFMTSGSRNEQFF

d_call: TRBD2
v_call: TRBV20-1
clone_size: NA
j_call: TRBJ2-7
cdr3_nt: TGCAATGCAAAACCTCGTAGCGGGAGGGCTTCCTACGAGCAGTACTTC
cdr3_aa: CNAKPRSGRASYEQYF

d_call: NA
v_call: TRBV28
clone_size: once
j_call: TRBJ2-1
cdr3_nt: TGTGCCAGCAGTCCGCCCCACATGGGGCGCGTTAATGAGCAGATCTTC
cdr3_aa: CASSPPHMGRVNEQIF

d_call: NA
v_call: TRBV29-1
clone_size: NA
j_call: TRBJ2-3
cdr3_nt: TGCAGCGTGGAAGGGCAGGGGGGAGATACGCAGTATTTT
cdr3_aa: CSVEGQGGDTQYF

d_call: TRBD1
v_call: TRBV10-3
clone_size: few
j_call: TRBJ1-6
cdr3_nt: TGTGCCATCAGCGATGGACAGGCCGCCTATAATTCACCCCTCCACTTT
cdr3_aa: CAISDGQAAYNSPLHF

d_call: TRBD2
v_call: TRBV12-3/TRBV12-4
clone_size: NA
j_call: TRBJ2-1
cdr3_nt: TGTGCCAGCAGCCTATTCCCTCTGGGAACTGCGGCGGGAGGGTACAATGAGCAGTTCTTC
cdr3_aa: CASSLFPLGTAAGGYNEQFF

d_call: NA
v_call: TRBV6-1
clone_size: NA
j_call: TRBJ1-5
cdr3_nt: TGTGCCAGCAGTGACTTAGGACGCTGCAATCAGCCCCAGCATTTT
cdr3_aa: CASSDLGRCNQPQHF

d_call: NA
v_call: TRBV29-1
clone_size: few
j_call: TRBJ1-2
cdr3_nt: TGCAGCGTATCCGAACCAGGAGGCTATGGCTACGCCTTC
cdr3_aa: CSVSEPGGYGYAF